This passage covers 11 T cell receptor beta chains from one sample sequenced in a study of blood T cells in healthy people across ages. Combining a sample-barcoded 5' primer with a J-beta primer mix, a second PCR ran for about 7 to 12 cycles. TCRdb reprocessed the 5' RACE reads with MiXCR, giving one entry per CDR3 protein. Altogether about 970,000 distinct CDR3 sequences are present, roughly half being singletons, with the ten largest covering over 20%. What was sequenced was blood. Receptors were obtained from a woman aged 55-70 years in good health.

This clonotype was counted between two and nine times. The CDR3: CASSTLDGDTQYF. The CDR3 coding sequence is TGTGCCAGCAGCACCCTCGATGGGGATACGCAGTATTTT. The V call is TRBV13, the J call TRBJ2-3; D is ambiguous. Between the trimmed V and J ends, which lost 5 bases and 6 bases, there was a span of 12 bases. The germline gives CDR1 PRHDT, CDR2 FYEKMQ (reference sequence). The CDR3 has 13 residues.

Comment on this clonotype: A read error may be the cause here, since a much bigger clone is one base away. The chain is built from TRBV6-1 and TRBJ1-1; D is possibly TRBD1 (6 bases). In germline, CDR1 is MNHNS, CDR2 SASEGT. The CDR3 extends over 13 amino acids. The DNA of the CDR3 is TGTGCCAGTTCCCCAGGGGCGGTCACTGGAGCTTTCTTT. This translates into CASSPGAVTGAFF.

The V and J genes are TRBV20-1 and TRBJ2-7, with D hard to call. Looked up from germline, CDR1 is DFQATT and CDR2 is SNEGSKA (reference sequence). V was shortened by 1 base and J by 1 base, with 8 bases between the two germline ends. The CDR3 has 13 amino acids. The CDR3 is CSARAQVSYEQYF. The CDR3 nucleotides are TGCAGTGCTAGAGCTCAGGTATCCTACGAGCAGTACTTC.

V usage is TRBV7-2 and J usage is TRBJ2-5; D gene ambiguous. From germline, CDR1 is SGHTA and CDR2 FQGNSA. The V end was cut by 5 bases, the J end by 9 bases, with 19 bases between. The CDR3 spans 14 residues. The CDR3 nucleotides read TGTGCCAGCAGCACAACCTTGGGTCGCGAGGCCCAGTACTTC. It encodes CASSTTLGREAQYF.

The gene calls are TRBV13 and TRBJ2-7; no definite D call. This CDR3 is 14 amino acids long. Trimming pared 5 bases from V and 1 base from J, leaving 12 bases between. Germline V lookup: CDR1 PRHDT, CDR2 FYEKMQ (reference sequence). Here the CDR3 reads CASSPRAQSYEQYF. In DNA, the CDR3 is TGTGCCAGCAGCCCCCGGGCACAGTCCTACGAGCAGTACTTC.

The sample holds a few counts of this clonotype. The J gene is TRBJ2-3, the V gene TRBV6-6, with 11 bases lining up with TRBD2. The CDR3 spans 16 residues. Looked up from germline, CDR1 is MNHNY and CDR2 is SVGAGI (reference sequence). Unmatched junction bases numbered 6, after V lost 5 bases and J lost 2 bases. The CDR3 sequence: CASSIGTSGATDTQYF. The CDR3 nucleotides read TGTGCCAGCAGTATCGGGACTAGCGGAGCCACAGATACGCAGTATTTT.

The J gene is TRBJ2-3, the V gene TRBV27; either TRBD1 or TRBD2 may supply D (5 bases each). The CDR3 runs 17 residues. Germline CDR1 reads MNHEY; CDR2 reads SMNVEV (reference sequence). Deletions cut 3 bases from V and 3 bases from J, with 19 bases between. As DNA, the CDR3 is TGTGCCAGCAGTTTGTGGGGACCCCAGTTCGGAACAGATACGCAGTATTTT. It codes for CASSLWGPQFGTDTQYF.

The V and J genes are TRBV18 and TRBJ1-2; D is undetermined. Deletions cut 5 bases from V and 8 bases from J, with 9 bases between. CDR1 is KGHSH, CDR2 LQKENI, per germline. The CDR3 is 11 residues long. This CDR3 is CASSDLHGYTF. Written as DNA, the CDR3 is TGTGCCAGCTCAGACCTTCACGGCTACACCTTC. The full variable domain, in which reference TRBV18 and TRBJ1-2 provide the parts outside the CDR3, is NAGVMQNPRHLVRRRGQEARLRCSPMKGHSHVYWYRQLPEEGLKFMVYLQKENIIDESGMPKERFSAEFPKEGPSILRIQQVVRGDSAAYFCASSDLHGYTFGSGTRLTVV.

V gene TRBV7-9 combines with J gene TRBJ2-1; D unresolved. V gave up 5 bases and J gave up 0 bases, with 14 bases separating them. There are 16 residues in the CDR3. Germline lookup yields CDR1 SEHNR and CDR2 FQNEAQ (reference sequence). The CDR3 sequence is CASSAKHSSSYNEQFF. CDR3 coding DNA: TGTGCCAGCAGCGCCAAGCATTCGAGCTCCTACAATGAGCAGTTCTTC.

This clonotype was seen only once. The chain uses TRBV9 and TRBJ2-2, with 11 bases identical to TRBD2. Looked up from germline, CDR1 is SGDLS and CDR2 is YYNGEE. V trimming: 1 base; J trimming: 10 bases; junction bases outside the gene matches: 9. The CDR3 loop spans 16 amino acids. The CDR3 reads CASSVSPSGGREELFF. The CDR3 region has the DNA TGTGCCAGCAGCGTATCTCCTAGCGGGGGGCGAGAGGAGCTGTTTTTT. The full variable domain, in which reference TRBV9 and TRBJ2-2 provide the parts outside the CDR3, is DSGVTQTPKHLITATGQRVTLRCSPRSGDLSVYWYQQSLDQGLQFLIQYYNGEERAKGNILERFSAQQFPDLHSELNLSSLELGDSALYFCASSVSPSGGREELFFGEGSRLTVL.

The gene calls are TRBV18 and TRBJ2-3; TRBD1 matches at 12 bases. The V segment lost 6 bases and the J segment 6 bases; nucleotides outside the gene matches: 10. Germline V gene lookup returns CDR1 KGHSH and CDR2 LQKENI. The CDR3 covers 16 residues. The CDR3 loop reads CASSHPGQGAVDTQYF. The DNA of the CDR3 is TGTGCCAGCTCTCATCCGGGACAGGGGGCAGTGGATACGCAGTATTTT.